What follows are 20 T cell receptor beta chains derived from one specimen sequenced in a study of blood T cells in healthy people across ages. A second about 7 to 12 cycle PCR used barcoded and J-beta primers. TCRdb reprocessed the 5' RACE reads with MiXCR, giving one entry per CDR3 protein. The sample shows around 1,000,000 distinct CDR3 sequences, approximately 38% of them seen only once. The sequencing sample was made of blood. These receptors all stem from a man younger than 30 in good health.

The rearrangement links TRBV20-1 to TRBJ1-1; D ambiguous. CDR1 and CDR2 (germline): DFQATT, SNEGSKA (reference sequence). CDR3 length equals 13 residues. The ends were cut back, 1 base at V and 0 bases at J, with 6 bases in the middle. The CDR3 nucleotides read TGCAGTGCTAGAGTCGAGATGAACACTGAAGCTTTCTTT. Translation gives CSARVEMNTEAFF.

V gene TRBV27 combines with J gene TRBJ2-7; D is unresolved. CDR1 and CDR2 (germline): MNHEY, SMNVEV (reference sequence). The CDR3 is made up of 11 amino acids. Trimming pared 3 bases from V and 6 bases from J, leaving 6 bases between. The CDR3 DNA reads TGTGCCAGCAGTTTCCTCCCCGAGCAGTACTTC. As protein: CASSFLPEQYF.

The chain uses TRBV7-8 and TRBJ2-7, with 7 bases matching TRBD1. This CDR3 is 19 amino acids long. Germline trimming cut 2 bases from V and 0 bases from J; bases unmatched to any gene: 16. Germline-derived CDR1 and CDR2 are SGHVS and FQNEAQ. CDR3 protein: CASSLISLPGQMSSYEQYF. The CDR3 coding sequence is TGTGCCAGCAGCTTAATCTCGTTGCCGGGACAGATGAGCTCCTACGAGCAGTACTTC.

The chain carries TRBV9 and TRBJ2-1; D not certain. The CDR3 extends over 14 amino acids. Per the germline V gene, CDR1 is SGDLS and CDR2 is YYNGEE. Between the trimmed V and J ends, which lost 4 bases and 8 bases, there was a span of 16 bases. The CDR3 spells CASSLVAVTDEQFF. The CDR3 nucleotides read TGTGCCAGCAGCTTGGTAGCCGTTACAGATGAGCAGTTCTTC.

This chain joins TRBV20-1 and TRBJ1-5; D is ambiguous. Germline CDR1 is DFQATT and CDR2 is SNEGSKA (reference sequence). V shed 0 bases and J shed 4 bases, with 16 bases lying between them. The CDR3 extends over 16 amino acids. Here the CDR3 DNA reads TGCAGTGCTAGAGATGGCCAATTTACCTTTAATCAGCCCCAGCATTTT. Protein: CSARDGQFTFNQPQHF.

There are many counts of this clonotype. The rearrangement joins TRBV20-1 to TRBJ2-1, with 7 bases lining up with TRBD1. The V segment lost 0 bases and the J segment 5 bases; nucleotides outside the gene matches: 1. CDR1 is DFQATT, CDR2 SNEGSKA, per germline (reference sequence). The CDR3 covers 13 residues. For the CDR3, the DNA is TGCAGTGCTAGAGAAGGGACAGACAATGAGCAGTTCTTC. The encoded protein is CSAREGTDNEQFF.

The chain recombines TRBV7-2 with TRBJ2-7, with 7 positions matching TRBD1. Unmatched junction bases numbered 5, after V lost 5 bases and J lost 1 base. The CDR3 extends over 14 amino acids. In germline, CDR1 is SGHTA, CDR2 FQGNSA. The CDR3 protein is CASSKRTGSYEQYF. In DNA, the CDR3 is TGTGCCAGCAGCAAACGGACAGGATCCTACGAGCAGTACTTC.

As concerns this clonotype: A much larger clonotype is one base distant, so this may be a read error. CDR3 in DNA: TGTACCAGCAGCTTAGGGGGTTCCAAGAACATTCAGTACTTC. Translating it yields CTSSLGGSKNIQYF. This chain uses TRBV7-2 with TRBJ2-7; D not certain. With the DNA end fitting TRBJ2-4 better, the J assignment may be wrong. Germline CDR1 SGHTA, CDR2 FQGNSA. This CDR3 region has 14 residues.

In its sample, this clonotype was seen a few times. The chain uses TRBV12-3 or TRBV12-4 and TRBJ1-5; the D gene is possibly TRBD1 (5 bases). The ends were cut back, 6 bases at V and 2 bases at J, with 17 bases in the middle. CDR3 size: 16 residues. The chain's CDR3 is CASSIQDRGGNQPQHF. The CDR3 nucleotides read TGTGCCAGCAGCATACAGGACCGAGGCGGCAATCAGCCCCAGCATTTT.

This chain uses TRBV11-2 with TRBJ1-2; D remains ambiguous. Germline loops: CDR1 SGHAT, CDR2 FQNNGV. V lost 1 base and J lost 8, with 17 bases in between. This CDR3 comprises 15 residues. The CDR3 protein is CASSLGTERLNGYTF. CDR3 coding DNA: TGTGCCAGCAGCTTAGGTACGGAGCGTCTTAACGGCTACACCTTC. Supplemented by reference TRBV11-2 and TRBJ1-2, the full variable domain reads EAGVAQSPRYKIIEKRQSVAFWCNPISGHATLYWYQQILGQGPKLLIQFQNNGVVDDSQLPKDRFSAERLKGVDSTLKIQPAKLEDSAVYLCASSLGTERLNGYTFGSGTRLTVV.

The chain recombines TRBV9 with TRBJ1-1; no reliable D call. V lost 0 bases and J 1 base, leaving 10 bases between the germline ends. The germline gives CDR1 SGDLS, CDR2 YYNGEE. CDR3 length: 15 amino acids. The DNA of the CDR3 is TGTGCCAGCAGCGTAGACTTCGGCAGGAACACTGAAGCTTTCTTT. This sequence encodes CASSVDFGRNTEAFF.

CDR3 nucleotide sequence: TGTGCCAGCGCGGGAGTCCGCCAAGAGACCCAGTACTTC. Translated, it gives CASAGVRQETQYF. This chain connects TRBV12-3 or TRBV12-4 to TRBJ2-5, with 7 bases aligning to TRBD2. Unmatched junction bases numbered 4, after V lost 8 bases and J lost 1 base. The length of the CDR3 is 13 residues.

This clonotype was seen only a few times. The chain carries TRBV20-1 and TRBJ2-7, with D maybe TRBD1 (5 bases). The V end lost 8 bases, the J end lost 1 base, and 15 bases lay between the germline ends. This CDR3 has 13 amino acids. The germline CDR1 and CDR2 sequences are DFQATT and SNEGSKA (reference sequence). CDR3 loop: CSLRQGASYEQYF. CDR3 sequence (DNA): TGCAGTCTTCGCCAGGGTGCGTCCTACGAGCAGTACTTC.

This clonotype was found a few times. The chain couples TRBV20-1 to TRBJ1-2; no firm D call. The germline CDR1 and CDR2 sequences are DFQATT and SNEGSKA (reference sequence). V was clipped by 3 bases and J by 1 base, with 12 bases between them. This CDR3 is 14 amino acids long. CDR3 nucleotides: TGCAGTGCTAGGAATTACATTGATAACTATGGCTACACCTTC. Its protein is CSARNYIDNYGYTF.

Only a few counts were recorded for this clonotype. CDR3 bases: TGTGCCAGCACCTTGACTAGCGGGGTCCCTGGAGATACGCAGTATTTT. Its translation is CASTLTSGVPGDTQYF. The chain recombines TRBV6-1 with TRBJ2-3; TRBD2 matches 11 bases. The germline V gene has CDR1 MNHNS and CDR2 SASEGT. The CDR3 is 16 residues long. Trimming took 7 bases from V and 5 from J; bases not matched to a gene: 11.

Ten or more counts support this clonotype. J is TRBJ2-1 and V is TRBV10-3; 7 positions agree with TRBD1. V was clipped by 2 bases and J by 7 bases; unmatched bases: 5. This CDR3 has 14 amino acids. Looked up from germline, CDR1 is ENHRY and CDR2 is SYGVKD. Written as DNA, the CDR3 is TGTGCCATCAGTGAGAGGACAGGAAGGAATGAGCAGTTCTTC. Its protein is CAISERTGRNEQFF.

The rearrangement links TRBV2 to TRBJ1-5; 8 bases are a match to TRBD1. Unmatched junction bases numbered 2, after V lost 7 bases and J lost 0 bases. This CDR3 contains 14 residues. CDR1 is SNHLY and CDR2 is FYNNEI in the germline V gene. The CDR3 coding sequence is TGTGCCAGCATGGACAGGGTTAGCAATCAGCCCCAGCATTTT. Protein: CASMDRVSNQPQHF.

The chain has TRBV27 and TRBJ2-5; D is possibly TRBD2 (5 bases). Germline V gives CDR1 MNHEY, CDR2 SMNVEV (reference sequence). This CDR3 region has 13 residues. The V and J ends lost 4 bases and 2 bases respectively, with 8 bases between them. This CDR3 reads CASSSGLQETQYF. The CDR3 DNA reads TGTGCCAGCAGTTCGGGATTACAAGAGACCCAGTACTTC.

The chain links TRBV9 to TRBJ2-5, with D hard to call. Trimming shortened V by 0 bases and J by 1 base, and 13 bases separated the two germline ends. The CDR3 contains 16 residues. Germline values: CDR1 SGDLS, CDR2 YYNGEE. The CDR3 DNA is TGTGCCAGCAGCGTAGAAGCAGACACCAGCCAAGAGACCCAGTACTTC. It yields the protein CASSVEADTSQETQYF.

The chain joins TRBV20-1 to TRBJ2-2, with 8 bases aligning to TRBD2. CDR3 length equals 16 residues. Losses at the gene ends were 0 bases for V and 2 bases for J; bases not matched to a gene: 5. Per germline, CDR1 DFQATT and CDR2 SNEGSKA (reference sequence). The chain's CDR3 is CSARDPSGGNTGELFF. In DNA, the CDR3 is TGCAGTGCTAGAGATCCCAGCGGGGGAAACACCGGGGAGCTGTTTTTT.